The subject of this entry is one T cell receptor beta chain. Its antigen remains unidentified. Donors in the study were healthy people who gave bone marrow. This sample was taken from a study of cytomegalovirus exposure and HLA in healthy donors. General study points: As a later analysis revealed, the rate of TCR association differed by HLA locus, with DRB1 most and HLA-C fewest. A later analysis found most CMV-associated TCR beta chains apparently HLA-restricted. In an earlier analysis, most TCR beta V segments were productive about 87% or about 30% of the time.

PCR used 60 Vbeta primers and 13 Jbeta primers. Some clones are missing from TCRdb's copy, which holds only in-frame ones; the method was immunoSEQ multiplex PCR. Here the sample spans 150,000 to 200,000 clones, about 72% being singletons. This CDR3 is built from 14 residues. Germline assignment: CDR1 LNHDA and CDR2 SQIVND (reference sequence). Deletions cut 3 bases from V and 6 bases from J, with 12 bases between. The clonotype comes from a girl aged 5-17 years in good health and CMV-seronegative. The sequencing input was PBMCs. This chain connects TRBV19 to TRBJ2-1, with D possibly being TRBD2 (5 bases). The DNA of the CDR3 is TGTGCCAGTAGTATCCGGGGTATACTCAATGAGCAGTTCTTC. It encodes CASSIRGILNEQFF.